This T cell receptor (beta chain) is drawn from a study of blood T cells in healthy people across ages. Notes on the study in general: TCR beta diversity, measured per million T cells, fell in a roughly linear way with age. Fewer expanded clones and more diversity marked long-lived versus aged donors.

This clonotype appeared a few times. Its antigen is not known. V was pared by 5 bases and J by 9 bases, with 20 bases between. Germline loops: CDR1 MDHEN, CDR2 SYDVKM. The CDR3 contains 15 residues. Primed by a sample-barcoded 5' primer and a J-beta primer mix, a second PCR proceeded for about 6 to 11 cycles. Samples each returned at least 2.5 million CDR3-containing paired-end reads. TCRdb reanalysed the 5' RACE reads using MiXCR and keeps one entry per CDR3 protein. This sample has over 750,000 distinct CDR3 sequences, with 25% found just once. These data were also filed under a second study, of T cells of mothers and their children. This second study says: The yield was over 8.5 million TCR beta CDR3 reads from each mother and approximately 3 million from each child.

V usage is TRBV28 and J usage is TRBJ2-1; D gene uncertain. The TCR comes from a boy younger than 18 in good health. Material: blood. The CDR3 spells CASSPAPWGVGEQFF. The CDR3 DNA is TGTGCCAGCAGTCCGGCCCCATGGGGTGTCGGTGAGCAGTTCTTC. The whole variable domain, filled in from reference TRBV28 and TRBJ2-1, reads DVKVTQSSRYLVKRTGEKVFLECVQDMDHENMFWYRQDPGLGLRLIYFSYDVKMKEKGDIPEGYSVSREKKERFSLILESASTNQTSMYLCASSPAPWGVGEQFFGPGTRLTVL.